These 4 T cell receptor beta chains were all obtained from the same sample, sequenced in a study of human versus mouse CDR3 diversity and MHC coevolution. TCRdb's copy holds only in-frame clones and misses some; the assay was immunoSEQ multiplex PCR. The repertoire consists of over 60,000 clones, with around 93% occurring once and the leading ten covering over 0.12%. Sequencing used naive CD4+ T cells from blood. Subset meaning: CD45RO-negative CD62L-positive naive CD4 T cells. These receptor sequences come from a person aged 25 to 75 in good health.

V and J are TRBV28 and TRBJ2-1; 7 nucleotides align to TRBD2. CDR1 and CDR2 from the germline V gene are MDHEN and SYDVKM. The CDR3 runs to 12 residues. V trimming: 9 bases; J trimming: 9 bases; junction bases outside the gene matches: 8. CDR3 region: CASGTTEGEQFF. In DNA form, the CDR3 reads TGTGCCAGTGGGACTACTGAGGGTGAGCAGTTCTTC.

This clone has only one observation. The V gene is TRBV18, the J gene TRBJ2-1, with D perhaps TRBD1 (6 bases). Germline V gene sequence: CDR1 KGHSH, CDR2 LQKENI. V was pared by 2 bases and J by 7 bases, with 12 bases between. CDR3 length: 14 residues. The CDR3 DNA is TGTGCCAGCTCACCAGGGAACAGGGTTAATGAGCAGTTCTTC. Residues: CASSPGNRVNEQFF.

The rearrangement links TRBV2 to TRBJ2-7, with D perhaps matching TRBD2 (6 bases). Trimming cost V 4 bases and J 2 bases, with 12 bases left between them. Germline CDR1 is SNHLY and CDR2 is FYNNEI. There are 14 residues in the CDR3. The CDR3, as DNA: TGTGCCAGCAGTGTGGGAGGTCCCCCCTACGAGCAGTACTTC. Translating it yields CASSVGGPPYEQYF.

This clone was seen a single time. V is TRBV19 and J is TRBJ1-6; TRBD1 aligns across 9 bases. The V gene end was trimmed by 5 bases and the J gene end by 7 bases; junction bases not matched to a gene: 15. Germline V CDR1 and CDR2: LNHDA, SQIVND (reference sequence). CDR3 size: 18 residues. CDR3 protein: CASSHRDRALSGNSPLHF. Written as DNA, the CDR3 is TGTGCCAGTAGTCACCGGGACAGGGCACTTTCGGGCAATTCACCCCTCCACTTT. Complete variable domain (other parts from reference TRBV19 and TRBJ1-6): DGGITQSPKYLFRKEGQNVTLSCEQNLNHDAMYWYRQDPGQGLRLIYYSQIVNDFQKGDIAEGYSVSREKKESFPLTVTSAQKNPTAFYLCASSHRDRALSGNSPLHFGNGTRLTVT.